A selection of T cell receptor beta chains follows, all from one sample in a study of cytomegalovirus exposure and HLA in healthy donors. Produced via immunoSEQ multiplex PCR; TCRdb's table is partial and in-frame only. The sample lists more than 60,000 clones, roughly 77% seen once, with about 4.5% in the top ten. What was sequenced was PBMCs. These TCRs come from a woman in her 30s in good health and CMV-seronegative. CDR3s leave out the opening cysteine and the closing phenylalanine or tryptophan.

cdr3_aa v_call
ASSLTGGRNQPQH TRBV28
ASRGTEETQY TRBV6-5
ASSYRSEQF TRBV6-5
ASSLGQFMNTEAF TRBV7-9
ASSQDSAGTGGNYGYT TRBV4-1
ASSRATTNEKLF TRBV9
ASSMSYPDTQY TRBV19
ASSQQGLGGPEAF TRBV4-1
AWARGGAYEQY TRBV30
ASSQEFRGRTYEQY TRBV4-1
ASWAGTFGYT TRBV2
ASRCTGAGDTHLRGLYEQY TRBV4-3
ASSLPTQASPQY TRBV11-2
ASSRDAPELRSYNEQF TRBV4-1
ASSYQGRNQPQH TRBV6-6
SAMTSGRSNEQF TRBV29-1
ASSDAGMVTEAF TRBV2
ASSPRTAHTEAF TRBV7-6
AWSAGGGIYT TRBV30
ASQRSGGLNEQF TRBV6-5
AWIPSRNSGANVLT TRBV30
ASSLTSNYGYT TRBV27
ASSLFRTSGNTGELF TRBV7-7
ASSRDRLAEAF TRBV5-1
ASRDRQGADTQY TRBV5-4
ASSERSTGELF TRBV10-1
ASPGGAGYGYT TRBV5-4
ASSYRDGEGYNEQF TRBV6-5
AWSTGTSGAAGELF TRBV30
ASSGQGWETQY TRBV19
ASSPRRDTQY TRBV9
ASSLVGEETQY TRBV5-4
SVGTGKIEAF TRBV29-1
ASSWGGQVYSPLH TRBV28
ASSQRVEKLF TRBV28
ASSLEGDPIYEQY TRBV7-9
ASSKGVSNQPQH TRBV9